This is a list of T cell receptor beta chains from one sample in a study of cytomegalovirus exposure and HLA in healthy donors. Sequencing used immunoSEQ multiplex PCR; TCRdb keeps in-frame clones, though not all of them. The sample lists 120,000 or so clones, approximately 70% occurring once. The sample comprised PBMCs. Source of these receptors: a man aged 18 to 30 in good health and CMV-seronegative. CDR3s include the opening cysteine and the closing phenylalanine or tryptophan. D genes are given only for firm matches. The listing skips clone size in some rows; elsewhere it reads once, few, many or a size class.

j_call clone_size v_call d_call cdr3_nt cdr3_aa
TRBJ1-4 - TRBV25-1 - TGTGCCAGCAGTGACAGGGTCGGGGAAAAACTGTTTTTT CASSDRVGEKLFF
TRBJ2-3 - TRBV7-9 - TGTGCCAGCAGCTCCGGGTCGGGAGCAGATACGCAGTATTTT CASSSGSGADTQYF
TRBJ1-2 few TRBV5-1 TRBD1 TGCGCCAGCAGCCGCGGACAGGGAGACTATGGCTACACCTTC CASSRGQGDYGYTF
TRBJ2-5 - TRBV27 - TGTGCCAGCAGTCTAACAGGGAAAGAGACCCAGTACTTC CASSLTGKETQYF
TRBJ2-6 - TRBV4-1 - TGCGCCAGCAGCCAGATGGGGAGTGCTGGGGCCAACGTCCTGACTTTC CASSQMGSAGANVLTF
TRBJ2-7 - TRBV6-5 - TGTGCCAGCAGTTACCAAGTGGGGACACACGCCTACGAGCAGTACTTC CASSYQVGTHAYEQYF
TRBJ2-1 few TRBV7-6 - TGTGCCAGCAGCTCGTCGGCAACGGGGAATGAGCAGTTCTTC CASSSSATGNEQFF
TRBJ2-3 - TRBV11-3 - TGTGCCAGCAGCCCAACCCGACTAGGGGCGCAGTATTTT CASSPTRLGAQYF
TRBJ2-1 - TRBV6-5 TRBD1 TGTGCCAGCAGTTACGGGGGGACAGGCCTTTACAATGAGCAGTTCTTC CASSYGGTGLYNEQFF
TRBJ2-6 once TRBV19 - TGTGCCAGTAGATTACAGGGAAGGCCAGCGTCTGGGGCCAACGTCCTGACTTTC CASRLQGRPASGANVLTF
TRBJ2-5 few TRBV28 - TGTGCCACTCACTACATGGGAGAGACCCAGTACTTC CATHYMGETQYF